This TCR beta chain was documented in a study of CD8 T cell repertoires and HIV-1 epitope variants. Overall study context: T cells were stimulated with Twenty-five Gag and Nef peptides separately. Epitopes were three Gag families plus Nef HW9 and YT9. Broader study findings: Under 10 TCR beta clonotypes were antigen-specific, more than five apparently recognizing autologous or escape variants.

Trimming pared 2 bases from V and 1 base from J, leaving 8 bases between. Germline V gene data show CDR1 as KGHSH and CDR2 as LQKENI. The length of the CDR3 is 14 residues. This clone came up a few times. What it binds is not known. Libraries were prepared by immunoSEQ multiplex PCR; TCRdb keeps only in-frame clonotypes and omits some of them. In the table there are under 7,500 clones, about 60% of which are singletons. Sequenced material: cultured CD8+ T cells derived from PBMCs. The V call is TRBV18, the J call TRBJ2-5; the D gene is possibly TRBD2 (5 bases). This TCR derives from a male donor with HIV. The CDR3 DNA sequence: TGTGCCAGCTCACCAGGACTTTCCCAAGAGACCCAGTACTTC. This encodes CASSPGLSQETQYF.